Here is one TCR beta chain with its context. Its antigen is as yet unknown. The data derive from a study of blood T cells in healthy people across ages. Using a J-beta primer mix together with a sample-barcoded 5' primer, a second PCR was run for about 6 to 11 cycles. A template-switch adaptor with 12 random nucleotides tagged each cDNA molecule. Using its own MiXCR run on the 5' RACE reads, TCRdb lists one record per CDR3 protein. The table includes fewer than 2,000,000 distinct CDR3 sequences, 30% to 35% detected once. The CDR3 extends over 15 amino acids. Study observations and caveats: No one knew whether donors had CMV, which possibly confounded expanded clonotype changes.

The sequencing input was blood. This TCR came from a woman in her 30s in good health. The rearrangement joins TRBV21-1 to TRBJ2-2; the table's TRBD2 call for D was not verified on the DNA. TRBV21-1 is designated a pseudogene. As DNA, the CDR3 is TGTGCCAGCAGCACCTCTAGCGTTCACACCGGGGAGCTGTTTTTT. Encoded protein: CASSTSSVHTGELFF.